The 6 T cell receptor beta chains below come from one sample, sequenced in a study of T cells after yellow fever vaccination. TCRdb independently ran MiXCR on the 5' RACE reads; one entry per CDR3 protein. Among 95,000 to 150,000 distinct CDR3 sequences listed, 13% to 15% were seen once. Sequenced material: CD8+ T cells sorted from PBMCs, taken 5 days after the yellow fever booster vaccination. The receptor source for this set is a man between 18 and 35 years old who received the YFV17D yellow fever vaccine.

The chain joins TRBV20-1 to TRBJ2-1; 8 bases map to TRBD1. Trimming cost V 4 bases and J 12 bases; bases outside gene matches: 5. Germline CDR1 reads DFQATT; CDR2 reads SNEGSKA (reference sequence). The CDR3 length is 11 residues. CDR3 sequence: CSAINRGVQFF. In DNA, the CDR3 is TGCAGTGCTATTAACAGGGGGGTGCAGTTCTTC.

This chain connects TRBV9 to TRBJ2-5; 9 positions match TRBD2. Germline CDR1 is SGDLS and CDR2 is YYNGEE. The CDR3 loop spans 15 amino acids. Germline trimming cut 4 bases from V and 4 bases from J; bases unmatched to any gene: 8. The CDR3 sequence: CASSSRGGIGETQYF. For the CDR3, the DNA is TGTGCCAGCAGCTCGCGGGGGGGCATCGGAGAGACCCAGTACTTC.

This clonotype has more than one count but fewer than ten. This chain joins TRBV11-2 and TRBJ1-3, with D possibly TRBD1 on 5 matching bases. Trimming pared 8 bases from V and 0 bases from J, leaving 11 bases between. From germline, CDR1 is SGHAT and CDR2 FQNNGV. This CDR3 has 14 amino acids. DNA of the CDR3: TGTGCCAGCCGCCGGGGGAGCTCTGGAAACACCATATATTTT. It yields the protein CASRRGSSGNTIYF.

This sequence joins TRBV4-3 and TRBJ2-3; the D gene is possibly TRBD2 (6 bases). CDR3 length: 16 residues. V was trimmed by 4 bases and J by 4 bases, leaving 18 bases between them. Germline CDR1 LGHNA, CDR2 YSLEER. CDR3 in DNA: TGCGCCAGCAGCCCGATCCCGGGAGATCGCTCAGATACGCAGTATTTT. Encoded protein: CASSPIPGDRSDTQYF.

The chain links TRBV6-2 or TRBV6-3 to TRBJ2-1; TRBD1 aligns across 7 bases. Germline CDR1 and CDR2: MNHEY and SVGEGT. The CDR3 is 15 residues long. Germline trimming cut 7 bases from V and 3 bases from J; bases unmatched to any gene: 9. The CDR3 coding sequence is TGTGCCAGCACCCTAGCAGGGGGTTACTACAATGAGCAGTTCTTC. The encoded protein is CASTLAGGYYNEQFF.

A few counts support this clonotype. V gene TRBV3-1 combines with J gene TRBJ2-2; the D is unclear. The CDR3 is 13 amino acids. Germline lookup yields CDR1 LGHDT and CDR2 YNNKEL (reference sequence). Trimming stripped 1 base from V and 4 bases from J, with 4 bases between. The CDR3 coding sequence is TGTGCCAGCAGCCAAGTGACCACCGGGGAGCTGTTTTTT. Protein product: CASSQVTTGELFF.